Described below is a single TCR beta chain sequence and its context. Its antigen is still unknown. This sample stems from a study of OX40 agonist ivuxolimab in advanced cancers. Study at large: Partial response was recorded in three patients: one hepatocellular carcinoma and two cutaneous melanoma cases. Study-level findings and limits: Clonal expansion was seen in CD4+ and CD8+ blood T cells by week 6 at 0.1 to 3.0 mg/kg.

This CDR3 is 13 amino acids long. Germline lookup yields CDR1 LNHDA and CDR2 SQIVND (reference sequence). Between the trimmed V and J ends, which lost 5 bases and 6 bases, there was a span of 14 bases. Generated by immunoSEQ multiplex PCR, the TCRdb table keeps only in-frame clones and is missing some. The data hold tens of thousands of clones, with approximately 87% observed a single time. The sequence derives from an adult with an advanced solid tumor such as melanoma, head and neck, liver or kidney cancer. J is TRBJ2-7 and V is TRBV19; no reliable D call. The sample here was CD4+ or CD8+ T cells sorted from blood, taken in a trial of the OX40 agonist ivuxolimab. The CDR3 DNA follows: TGTGCCAGTAGTTGGGTGGGTTCAGGCGAGCAGTACTTC. Residues: CASSWVGSGEQYF.